This T cell receptor (beta chain) was identified during a study of cytomegalovirus exposure and HLA in healthy donors. V lost 5 bases and J 7 bases, leaving 12 bases between the germline ends. Germline-derived CDR1 and CDR2 are MDHEN and SYDVKM. This CDR3 has 13 amino acids. Amplification used 60 Vbeta primers and 13 Jbeta primers. TCRdb keeps only in-frame clones here, not all; method: immunoSEQ multiplex PCR. Of under 250,000 clones listed, around 73% are singletons. This clone was seen once. The chain carries TRBV28 and TRBJ2-1, with D possibly matching TRBD2 (6 bases). The sequence came from a male donor in good health and CMV-seronegative. The sequenced material came from PBMCs. The CDR3 sequence is CASSPTSFNEQFF. The CDR3 DNA is TGTGCCAGCAGTCCGACTAGTTTTAATGAGCAGTTCTTC.